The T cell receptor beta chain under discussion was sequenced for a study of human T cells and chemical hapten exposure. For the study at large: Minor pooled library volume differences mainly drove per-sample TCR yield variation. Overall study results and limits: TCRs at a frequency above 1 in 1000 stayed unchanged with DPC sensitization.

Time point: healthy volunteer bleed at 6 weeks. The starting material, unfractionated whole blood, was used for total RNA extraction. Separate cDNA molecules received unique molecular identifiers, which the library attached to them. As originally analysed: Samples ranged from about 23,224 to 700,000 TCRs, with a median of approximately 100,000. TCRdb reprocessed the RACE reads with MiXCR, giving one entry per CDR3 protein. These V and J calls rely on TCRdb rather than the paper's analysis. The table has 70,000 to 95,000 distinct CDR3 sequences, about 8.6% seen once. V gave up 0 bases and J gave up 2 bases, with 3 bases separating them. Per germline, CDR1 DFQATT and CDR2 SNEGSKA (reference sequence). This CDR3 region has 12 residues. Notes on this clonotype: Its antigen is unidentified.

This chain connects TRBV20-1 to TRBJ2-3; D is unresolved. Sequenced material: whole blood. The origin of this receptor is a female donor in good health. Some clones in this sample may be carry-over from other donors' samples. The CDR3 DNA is TGCAGTGCTAGAGATCTCACAGATACGCAGTATTTT. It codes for CSARDLTDTQYF.